A single T cell receptor (beta chain) is shown here with its context. What this receptor recognizes is not known. No base qualities exist here, and no much larger clone lies one base off it. This entry is derived from a study of glioma-infiltrating T cells listed by TCRdb under 2016. Study-level background: The study sequenced TCR alpha- and beta-chain repertoires from glioma tissue, from non-neoplastic brain tissue and from matched peripheral blood mononuclear cells. To gauge divergence between tissue and blood T-cell populations, every tissue-infiltrating repertoire was compared against the peripheral blood repertoire from the same patient. The paired cohort was made up of three low-grade glioma patients, several primary glioblastoma patients and three non-glioma patients who contributed non-neoplastic brain tissue.

Beyond this particular receptor, the publication reports: VJ-independent divergence between tissue and blood was lower than expected in non-neoplastic patients but higher than expected in all gliomas, particularly low-grade gliomas. Only a very small number of CDR3 sequences turned up in both tissue and blood, a result put down to high CDR3 diversity combined with limited sampling. Group comparisons rested on small numbers: three non-neoplastic, three low-grade glioma and several glioblastoma patients.

TCR alpha and beta CDR3 regions were amplified with the iRepertoire nested amplicon-rescue multiplex PCR (arm-PCR) platform from RNA. The input for one-step reverse transcription and amplification was about 100-400 ng of tissue mRNA or PBMC total RNA. Following bead purification, Illumina adapters were added by a secondary multiplex PCR, and the libraries were gel-purified between 200 and 400 bp. Demultiplexing relied on internal 6-nucleotide barcodes carried by the libraries. Sequencing of libraries was performed on an Illumina MiSeq with 2x220 or 2x250 nucleotide paired-end reads. As for the original processing: Paired reads were merged using FLASH 1.2.11 and were aligned to the GRCh37 human genome using BWA-MEM, after which TRA and TRB reads were extracted. An IMGT-derived reference of cassette sequences and CDR3 motifs, with pseudogenes included, was used for V and J assignment. Reads were translated in three frames, and productive CDR3s were defined by a C…FGXG motif without stop codons. Unique combinations of V-J cassette pair and CDR3 amino acid sequence were defined as clonotypes. Hamming distance filtering was applied to reads, with thresholds set by the sequence error rate of each sample in mapped regions. TCRdb cleaned the public reads at Q25 with fastp, built clones with MiXCR and kept in-frame beta chains. Each entry is one CDR3 protein sequence, shown with its most common DNA and genes. The V and J calls follow TCRdb's processing rather than the paper's. A total of about 20,000 distinct CDR3 sequences appear in this sample, about 22% of them only once. Clones ranked in the top ten supply under 15% of the sample.

Looking up the germline V gene yields CDR1 SGHRS and CDR2 YFSETQ. The CDR3 goes from the cysteine to the phenylalanine over 15 residues. CDR3 DNA is the only sequence kept; it has 45 bases, read in frame from the first base. V is reduced by 0 bases and J by 4 bases, leaving a spacing of 11 bases between them. This receptor was taken from a human donor with low-grade glioma or glioblastoma, undergoing nonglioma brain surgery, or in good health (not recorded which). The chain is encoded by TRBV5-1 joined to TRBJ1-5, with the D gene not clear enough to name. The specimen was glioma tissue, nonneoplastic brain tissue, or PBMCs (not recorded which). The CDR3 sequence is CASSLGLAENQPQHF. The DNA sequence follows: TGCGCCAGCAGCTTGGGACTGGCAGAGAATCAGCCCCAGCATTTT. Full variable domain (CDR3 extended with the reference TRBV5-1 and TRBJ1-5 proteins): KAGVTQTPRYLIKTRGQQVTLSCSPISGHRSVSWYQQTPGQGLQFLFEYFSETQRNKGNFPGRFSGRQFSNSRSEMNVSTLELGDSALYLCASSLGLAENQPQHFGDGTRLSIL.